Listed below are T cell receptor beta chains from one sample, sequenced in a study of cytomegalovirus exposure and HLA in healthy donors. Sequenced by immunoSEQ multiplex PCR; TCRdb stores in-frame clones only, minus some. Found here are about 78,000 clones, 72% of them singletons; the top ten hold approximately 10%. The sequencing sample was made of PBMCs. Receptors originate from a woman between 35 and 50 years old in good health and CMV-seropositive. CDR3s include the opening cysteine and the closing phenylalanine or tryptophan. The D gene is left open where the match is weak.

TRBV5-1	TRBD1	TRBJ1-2	CASSSEPRTGVGYGYTF
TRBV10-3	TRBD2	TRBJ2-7	CAISVGGYEQYF
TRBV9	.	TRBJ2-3	CASSVTTGIFTDTQYF
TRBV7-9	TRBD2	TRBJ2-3	CASSPGLAGARNTDTQYF
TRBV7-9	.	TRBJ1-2	CASSKQGSYGYTF
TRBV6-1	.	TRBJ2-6	CASSESQGRSSGANVLTF
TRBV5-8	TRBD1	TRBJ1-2	CASSYGTGGVRVYGYTF
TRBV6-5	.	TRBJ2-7	CASSYLTGVGEQYF
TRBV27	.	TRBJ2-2	CASSSVGGGTGELFF
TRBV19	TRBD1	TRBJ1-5	CASSQDRWNQPQHF
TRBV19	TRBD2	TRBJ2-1	CASSYTSGSKNEQFF
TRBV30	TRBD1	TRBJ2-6	CAWSISGTGGVLTF
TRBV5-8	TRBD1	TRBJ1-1	CASSIQGGYTEAFF